The clone carrying this TCR beta chain was found many times. Antigen: not known. RNA transcripts were the template for amplifying TCR beta CDR3 regions. HTBI primers drove first-round RT-PCR of the TCR CDR3. TCRdb independently ran MiXCR on the multiplex PCR reads; one entry per CDR3 protein. The table shows hundreds of thousands of distinct CDR3 sequences, with approximately 19% occurring only once. The data were obtained in a study of T cells in Graves' hyperthyroidism and ophthalmopathy. Study information: Peripheral blood specimens were obtained at initial diagnosis, prior to any treatment. Study-level results: Within blood appeared most thyroid clonotypes that had expanded above 0.001. Ophthalmopathy got predicted by the model a median 6.5 months before its onset.

Germline loops: CDR1 SGHAT, CDR2 FQNNGV. This CDR3 is built from 12 residues. Trimming took 7 bases from V and 10 from J; bases not matched to a gene: 8. The PBMCs were taken from around 10 ml of fresh peripheral blood. The rearrangement links TRBV11-2 to TRBJ2-5; TRBD2 matches at 8 bases. The sequenced sample was blood. The source is a woman between 50 and 59 years old with Graves' hyperthyroidism that later progressed to Graves' ophthalmopathy. The CDR3 region has the DNA TGTGCCAGCACCCGGGGGGGGGGTGGCCAGTACTTC. This gives the protein CASTRGGGGQYF. Combining the CDR3 with reference TRBV11-2 and TRBJ2-5 gives the whole variable domain EAGVAQSPRYKIIEKRQSVAFWCNPISGHATLYWYQQILGQGPKLLIQFQNNGVVDDSQLPKDRFSAERLKGVDSTLKIQPAKLEDSAVYLCASTRGGGGQYFGPGTRLLVL.